This T cell receptor (beta chain) stems from a study of regulatory dendritic cells for organ transplantation (dated by TCRdb to 2016 to 2017). Notes on the research overall: To make regulatory dendritic cells, monocytes were cultured with vitamin D3 on days 0 and 4, plus IL-10 on day 4. Sorted naive and memory CD4+ and CD8+ T cells had their TCRbeta repertoires sequenced both before and after allostimulation with either regulatory or mature dendritic cells. On day 6, LPS was added to the DC cultures so that the response of the DCs to a potent maturation-inducing agent could be evaluated. Summary of the overall study and its limitations: Expansion of memory CD8+ clones was induced by allostimulation in both subjects, but more limited expansion appeared to be induced by regulatory dendritic cells than by mature dendritic cells. Only a couple of subjects were sequenced, and considerable between-individual heterogeneity in the alloreactive memory CD8+ T cell pool was noted by the authors. The repertoires of naive CD4+ and CD8+ T cells were highly diverse, while memory cell repertoires were less diverse, with memory CD8+ cells being the most oligoclonal. Of the resting subsets, memory CD8+ T cells had the largest number of alloreactive TCR clonotypes.

The TCRbeta CDR3 regions were amplified in a multiplexed two-step PCR with Vbeta-specific forward primers and Jbeta-specific reverse primers. Through the immunoSEQ service, the TCRbeta libraries were run on an Illumina instrument for sequencing. The paper's data handling went like this. V, D and J genes were assigned using IMGT annotation, and counts were corrected for multiplex PCR bias using synthetic CDR3 analogues. In the immunoSEQ Analyzer, repertoire clonality was calculated as one minus normalized Shannon entropy. Fisher's exact test with Benjamini-Hochberg false discovery rate control was used to define clonal expansion, with two-tailed P<0.01. TCRdb retrieved this table from immuneACCESS and kept in-frame rearrangements only. Not all clones are present; in checked studies, unresolved V genes account for under half, and no reason is known for the remainder. D and trimming come from the DNA, and the V and J calls and clone size come from that table. The sample has over 20,000 clones on record, 80% to 90% of them singletons. The ten largest clones take up 0.65% to 0.8% of the sample.

Concerning this clone itself: This clone's antigen is unknown. The sample holds no much larger clone one base away, and base qualities are not on file.

Trimming takes 4 bases from V and 0 bases from J, and the germline ends sit 18 bases apart. The CDR3 goes from the cysteine to the phenylalanine over 17 residues. The entry retains the CDR3 DNA only, 51 bases that are in frame from base 1. The germline V gene (reference sequence) gives CDR1 as SGHNT and CDR2 as YYREEE. Sorted T cell subsets were CFSE-labeled and co-cultured for 4 to 5 days with allogeneic regulatory or mature dendritic cells at a 1:10 DC:T ratio. FACS was used to sort CD4+ or CD8+ cells into naive T cells (CD45RA+) and memory T cells (CD45RO+). The T cells used for TCR sequencing were obtained from a couple of healthy control subjects. The Qiagen DNeasy Blood & Tissue Kit was used for extraction of genomic DNA.

What was sequenced was naive CD4+ T cells from blood cultured with regulatory dendritic cells. The label giving this sample's cell subset or site can be read as: CD45RA+ naive T cells. The chain links TRBV5-4 with TRBJ2-3; the D region may be TRBD1 or TRBD2, each matching 5 bases equally. The receptor was isolated from a human donor in good health. CDR3 reads: CASSRGVIVPSTDTQYF. The DNA sequence follows: TGTGCCAGCAGCAGGGGAGTAATCGTCCCTAGCACAGATACGCAGTATTTT.